The 9 T cell receptor beta chains below were found in one sample sequenced in a study of T-cell reconstitution after alpha-beta-depleted transplantation in children. Unique molecular identifiers were used to barcode this TCRbeta library. MiXCR, applied by TCRdb to the PCR reads, yields one record per CDR3 protein. The sample yields around 960,000 distinct CDR3 sequences, about 26% seen once. Material: PBMCs, mostly from graft donor cells, obtained 360 days after TCRalphabeta/CD19-depleted stem cell transplant. These receptors were obtained from a boy younger than two who had a stem cell transplant for SCID, so the T cells may come from the graft donor.

With regard to this clonotype: The junction differs from germline at one of its ends, possibly a read error. V usage is TRBV5-5 and J usage is TRBJ2-3, with D possibly being TRBD1 (5 bases). CDR1 SGHKS and CDR2 YYEKEE come from the germline V gene (reference sequence). This CDR3 region has 13 residues. The chain's CDR3 is CASTPSQGLTIVF. Here the CDR3 DNA reads TGTGCCAGCACCCCGAGCCAGGGCCTCACTATTGTATTT.

This rearrangement joins TRBV20-1 to TRBJ2-7, with D perhaps TRBD2 (5 bases). Germline lookup yields CDR1 DFQATT and CDR2 SNEGSKA (reference sequence). Trimming shortened V by 0 bases and J by 3 bases, and 15 bases separated the two germline ends. The CDR3 loop spans 15 amino acids. The CDR3 bases are TGCAGTGCTAGAGATGTGAGGACCGGGGTCTACGAGCAGTACTTC. Amino acid sequence: CSARDVRTGVYEQYF.

The sample holds one count of this clonotype. J is TRBJ1-3 and V is TRBV18; the D is unclear. V was shortened by 3 bases and J by 0 bases, with 6 bases between the two germline ends. The CDR3 length is 14 residues. Per the germline V gene, CDR1 is KGHSH and CDR2 is LQKENI. CDR3 region: CASSPHGSGNTIYF. The CDR3 coding sequence is TGTGCCAGCTCACCCCACGGCTCTGGAAACACCATATATTTT.

This clonotype occurred many times. The gene calls are TRBV6-2 or TRBV6-3 and TRBJ2-7; D unclear. Germline values: CDR1 MNHEY, CDR2 SVGEGT. The CDR3 extends over 13 amino acids. V was cut by 4 bases and J by 2 bases, with 9 bases left in between. The CDR3 coding sequence is TGTGCCAGCAGTTCTAGGGTCCCCTACGAGCAGTACTTC. As protein: CASSSRVPYEQYF.

This clonotype has more than one count but fewer than ten. The chain links TRBV5-6 to TRBJ1-1; D unclear. V was clipped by 1 base and J by 1 base, with 11 bases between them. CDR1 and CDR2 (germline): SGHDT, YYEEEE. The CDR3 is made up of 15 amino acids. In DNA, the CDR3 is TGTGCCAGCAGCTTGTTCTCGGCTGAGAACACTGAAGCTTTCTTT. This gives the protein CASSLFSAENTEAFF. The whole variable domain, filled in from reference TRBV5-6 and TRBJ1-1, reads DAGVTQSPTHLIKTRGQQVTLRCSPKSGHDTVSWYQQALGQGPQFIFQYYEEEERQRGNFPDRFSGHQFPNYSSELNVNALLLGDSALYLCASSLFSAENTEAFFGQGTRLTVV.

This clonotype has a handful of counts. The rearrangement uses TRBV9 and TRBJ2-7; 8 bases map to TRBD1. The CDR3 covers 14 residues. Per germline, CDR1 SGDLS and CDR2 YYNGEE. V shed 0 bases, J shed 3 bases, and the junction held 2 bases outside the gene matches. CDR3 in DNA: TGTGCCAGCAGCGTAGCTACAGGGGGCTACGAGCAGTACTTC. Its translation: CASSVATGGYEQYF.

This clonotype came up a few times. The chain joins TRBV12-3 or TRBV12-4 to TRBJ2-2; D perhaps matches TRBD2 (7 bases). CDR3 size: 17 residues. V lost 5 bases to trimming and J lost 3 bases, with 19 bases between them. The DNA of the CDR3 is TGTGCCAGCAGTCCACTCCTGGGGGGGCCCGACACCGGGGAGCTGTTTTTT. This sequence encodes CASSPLLGGPDTGELFF.

This clonotype was counted a few times. The rearrangement links TRBV20-1 to TRBJ2-2; TRBD1 matches at 10 bases. With 0 bases clipped from V and 6 bases from J, the junction kept 4 bases outside the gene matches. The CDR3 has 15 amino acids. The V gene's germline CDR1 is DFQATT and CDR2 SNEGSKA (reference sequence). CDR3 DNA: TGCAGTGCTAGAGATGTCGGACAGGGGGCCGGGGAGCTGTTTTTT. Translating it yields CSARDVGQGAGELFF.

Only a few counts were recorded for this clonotype. The gene calls are TRBV28 and TRBJ2-7; D gene ambiguous. Germline lookup yields CDR1 MDHEN and CDR2 SYDVKM. The CDR3 loop spans 16 amino acids. V lost 4 bases and J lost 0, with 16 bases in between. CDR3 amino acids: CASSSPRHTISYEQYF. Written as DNA, the CDR3 is TGTGCCAGCAGTTCGCCCCGACATACTATCTCCTACGAGCAGTACTTC.